The T cell receptor (beta chain) described here comes from a study of response to subunit inactivated influenza vaccine listed by TCRdb under 2018. In the study overall: Deep quantitative T cell receptor repertoire profiling was used in the study to track responses to a trivalent subunit inactivated influenza vaccine. General conclusions and limits of the study: It was suggested by the authors that each seasonal influenza vaccination may recruit only a limited number of new T cells.

Measured from the cysteine to the phenylalanine, the CDR3 is 12 residues long. The CDR3 DNA has 36 bases and is translated from base 1. CDR1 and CDR2, looked up from the germline V gene, are SQVTM and ANQGSEA. Between the V and J ends, shortened by 2 bases and 7 bases respectively, the junction contains 9 bases. Libraries were made using RT-PCR. Sequenced on an Illumina HiSeq 2500. TCRdb passed the public sequencing reads through fastp at Q25 and MiXCR, retaining productive beta sequences. Every entry covers one CDR3 protein and lists the most common genes and DNA from its rows. The sample table contains about 240,000 distinct CDR3 sequences; only one count was recorded for 12% of them. Approximately 8.4% of the sample rests with the top ten. Concerning this clonotype: There is no known antigen for this receptor. Base qualities are not provided; no much larger clone lies one nucleotide away.

The input for sequencing was non-naive T cells sorted from PBMCs, taken 14 days before vaccination. Taken with the paper, the label for cell subset or site translates to: memory T cell fraction. The clonotype comes from a man aged 50 to 59 who received an inactivated influenza vaccine. Donor details come from another sample of the same person, matched by shared clones. The chain is made from TRBV29-1 and TRBJ2-4; the D gene cannot be resolved reliably. The nucleotide sequence is TGCAGCGTTGAAATTCTTGAGAACATTCAGTACTTC. It translates to CSVEILENIQYF.